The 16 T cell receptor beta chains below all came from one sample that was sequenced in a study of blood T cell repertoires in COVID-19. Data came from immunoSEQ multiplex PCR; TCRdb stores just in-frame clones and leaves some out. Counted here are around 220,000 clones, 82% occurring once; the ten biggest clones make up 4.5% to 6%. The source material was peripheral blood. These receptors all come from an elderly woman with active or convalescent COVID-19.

The chain's CDR3 is CASSPGHNLNTGELFF. The DNA of the CDR3 is TGCGCCAGCAGCCCGGGACACAATTTGAACACCGGGGAGCTGTTTTTT. The chain has TRBV5-1 and TRBJ2-2, with a tentative D call TRBD1 (6 bases). Trimming removed 4 bases at V and 1 base at J, with 14 bases between. Germline values: CDR1 SGHRS, CDR2 YFSETQ. The CDR3 spans 16 residues.

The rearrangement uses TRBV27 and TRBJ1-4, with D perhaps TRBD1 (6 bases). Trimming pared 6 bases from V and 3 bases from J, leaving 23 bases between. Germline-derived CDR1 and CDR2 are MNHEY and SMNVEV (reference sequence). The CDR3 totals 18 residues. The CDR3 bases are TGTGCCAGCAGACAAACAGGGCAGAGGGCTTCAGCTAATGAAAAACTGTTTTTT. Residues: CASRQTGQRASANEKLFF.

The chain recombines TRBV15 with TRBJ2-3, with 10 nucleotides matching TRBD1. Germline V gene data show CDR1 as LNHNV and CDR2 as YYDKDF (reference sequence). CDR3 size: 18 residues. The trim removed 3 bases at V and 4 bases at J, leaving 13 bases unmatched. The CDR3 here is CATSRGASTGTGADTQYF. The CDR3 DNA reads TGTGCCACCAGCAGGGGCGCTAGTACTGGGACAGGGGCAGATACGCAGTATTTT.

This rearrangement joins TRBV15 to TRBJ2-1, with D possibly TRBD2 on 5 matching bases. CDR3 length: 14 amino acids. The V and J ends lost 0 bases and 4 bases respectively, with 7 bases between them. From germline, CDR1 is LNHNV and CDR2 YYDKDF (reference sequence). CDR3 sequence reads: CATSRDRGYNEQFF. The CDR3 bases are TGTGCCACCAGCAGAGATCGCGGGTACAATGAGCAGTTCTTC.

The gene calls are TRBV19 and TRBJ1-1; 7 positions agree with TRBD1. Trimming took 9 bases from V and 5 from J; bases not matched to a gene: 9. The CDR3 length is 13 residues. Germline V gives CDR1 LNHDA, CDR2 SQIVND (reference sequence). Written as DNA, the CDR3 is TGTGCCAGCAGCGACAGGGTTATAACTGAAGCTTTCTTT. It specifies CASSDRVITEAFF.

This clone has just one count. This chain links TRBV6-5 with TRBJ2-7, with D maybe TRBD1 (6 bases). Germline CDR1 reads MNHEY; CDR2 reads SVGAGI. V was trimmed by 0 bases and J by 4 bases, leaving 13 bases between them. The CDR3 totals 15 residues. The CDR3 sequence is CASSYSRPRGYEQYF. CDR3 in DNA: TGTGCCAGCAGTTACTCCCGGCCAAGGGGGTACGAGCAGTACTTC.

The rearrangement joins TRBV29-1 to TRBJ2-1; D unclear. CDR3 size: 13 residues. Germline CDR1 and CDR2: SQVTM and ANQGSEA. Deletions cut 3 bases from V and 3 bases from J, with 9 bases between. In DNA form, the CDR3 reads TGCAGCGTTGACCCACTGAACTACAATGAGCAGTTCTTC. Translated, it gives CSVDPLNYNEQFF.

In DNA, the CDR3 is TGCGCCAGCAGCCAGGCGGGCGGGCAGGAGTCACCCCTCCACTTT. Residues: CASSQAGGQESPLHF. The rearrangement uses TRBV5-1 and TRBJ1-6; D is undetermined. The ends were cut back, 4 bases at V and 10 bases at J, with 18 bases in the middle. Germline CDR1 SGHRS, CDR2 YFSETQ. The CDR3 sequence is 15 residues long.

CDR3: CASSLGTLEWETQYF. CDR3 in DNA: TGCGCCAGCAGCTTGGGGACACTCGAGTGGGAGACCCAGTACTTC. The V call is TRBV5-1, the J call TRBJ2-5; weak D call: TRBD1 (5 bases). Trimming cost V 0 bases and J 5 bases, with 14 bases left between them. This CDR3 has 15 amino acids. Germline CDR1 SGHRS, CDR2 YFSETQ. Filled out from reference TRBV5-1 and TRBJ2-5, the complete variable domain reads KAGVTQTPRYLIKTRGQQVTLSCSPISGHRSVSWYQQTPGQGLQFLFEYFSETQRNKGNFPGRFSGRQFSNSRSEMNVSTLELGDSALYLCASSLGTLEWETQYFGPGTRLLVL.

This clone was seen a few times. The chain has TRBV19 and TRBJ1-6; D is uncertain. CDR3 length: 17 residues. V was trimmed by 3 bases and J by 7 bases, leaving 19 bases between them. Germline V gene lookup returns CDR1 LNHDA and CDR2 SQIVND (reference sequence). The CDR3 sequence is CASSIRADGGSNSPLHF. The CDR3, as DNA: TGTGCCAGTAGTATTCGGGCCGACGGAGGTTCAAATTCACCCCTCCACTTT.

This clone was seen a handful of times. In DNA form, the CDR3 reads TGTGCCAGCAGTGACTGGGGGGCCGGGGAGCTGTTTTTT. This translates into CASSDWGAGELFF. The chain carries TRBV2 and TRBJ2-2, with D maybe TRBD2 (6 bases). This CDR3 comprises 13 residues. Trimming left V 3 bases short and J 6 bases short, with 8 bases between. CDR1 and CDR2 (germline): SNHLY, FYNNEI.

The CDR3 DNA sequence: TGCGCCAGCAGCGTTACTAGCGAGTACGAGCAGTACTTC. Translating it yields CASSVTSEYEQYF. The V call is TRBV5-1, the J call TRBJ2-7; 7 bases are shared with TRBD2. Per the germline V gene, CDR1 is SGHRS and CDR2 is YFSETQ. Germline trimming cut 4 bases from V and 4 bases from J; bases unmatched to any gene: 5. CDR3 length: 13 residues.

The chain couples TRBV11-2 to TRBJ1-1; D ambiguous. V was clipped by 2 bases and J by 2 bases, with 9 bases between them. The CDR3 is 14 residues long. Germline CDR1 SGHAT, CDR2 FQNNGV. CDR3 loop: CASSLSVANTEAFF. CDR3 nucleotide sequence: TGTGCCAGCAGCTTAAGTGTAGCCAACACTGAAGCTTTCTTT.

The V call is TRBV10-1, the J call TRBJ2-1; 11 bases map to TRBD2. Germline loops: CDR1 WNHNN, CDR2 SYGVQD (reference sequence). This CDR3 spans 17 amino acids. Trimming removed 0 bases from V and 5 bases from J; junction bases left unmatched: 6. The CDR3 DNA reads TGCGCCAGCAGTGAGTCGTCGGCTAGCGGGGGGAACAATGAGCAGTTCTTC. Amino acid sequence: CASSESSASGGNNEQFF.

The CDR3 nucleotides read TGTGCCAGCAGCCAAATAGAGGGGACAGTCATCTCTGGGGCCAACGTCCTGACTTTC. Residues: CASSQIEGTVISGANVLTF. The chain has TRBV4-2 and TRBJ2-6; 7 bases match TRBD1. Losses at the gene ends were 2 bases for V and 0 bases for J; bases not matched to a gene: 10. This CDR3 is 19 amino acids long. Germline lookup yields CDR1 LGHNA and CDR2 YNFKEQ.

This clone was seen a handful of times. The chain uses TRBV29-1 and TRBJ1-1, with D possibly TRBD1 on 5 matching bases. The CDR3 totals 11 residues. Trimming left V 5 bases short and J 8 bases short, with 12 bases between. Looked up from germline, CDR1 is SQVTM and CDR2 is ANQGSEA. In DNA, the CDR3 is TGCAGCGTTAGACAGACTTGGGAAGCTTTCTTT. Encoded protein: CSVRQTWEAFF. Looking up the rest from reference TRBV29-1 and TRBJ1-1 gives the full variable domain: SAVISQKPSRDICQRGTSLTIQCQVDSQVTMMFWYRQQPGQSLTLIATANQGSEATYESGFVIDKFPISRPNLTFSTLTVSNMSPEDSSIYLCSVRQTWEAFFGQGTRLTVV.